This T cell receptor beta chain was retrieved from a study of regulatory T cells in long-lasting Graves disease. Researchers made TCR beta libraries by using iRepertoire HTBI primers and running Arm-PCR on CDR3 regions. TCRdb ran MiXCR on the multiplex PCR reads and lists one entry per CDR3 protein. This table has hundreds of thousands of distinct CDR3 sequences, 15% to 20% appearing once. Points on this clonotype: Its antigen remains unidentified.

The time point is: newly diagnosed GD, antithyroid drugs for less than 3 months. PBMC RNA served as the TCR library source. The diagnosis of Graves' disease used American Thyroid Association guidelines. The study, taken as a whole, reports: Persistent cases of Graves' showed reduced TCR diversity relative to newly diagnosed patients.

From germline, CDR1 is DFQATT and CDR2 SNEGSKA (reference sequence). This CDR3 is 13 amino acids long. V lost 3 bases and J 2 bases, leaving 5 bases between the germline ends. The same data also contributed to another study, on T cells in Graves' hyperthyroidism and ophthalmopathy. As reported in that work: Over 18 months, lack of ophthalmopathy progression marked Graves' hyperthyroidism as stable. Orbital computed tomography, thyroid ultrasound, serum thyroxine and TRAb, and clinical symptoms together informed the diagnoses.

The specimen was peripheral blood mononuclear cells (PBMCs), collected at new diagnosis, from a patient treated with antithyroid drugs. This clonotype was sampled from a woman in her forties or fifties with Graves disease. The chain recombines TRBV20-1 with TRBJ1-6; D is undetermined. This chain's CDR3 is CSARGTYNSPLHF. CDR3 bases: TGCAGTGCTAGGGGGACCTATAATTCACCCCTCCACTTT.